The clone carrying this TCR beta chain was seen a handful of times. Antigen: not known. The CDR3 contains 16 residues. The germline gives CDR1 MNHEY, CDR2 SVGEGT. Germline trimming cut 2 bases from V and 0 bases from J; bases unmatched to any gene: 4. TCRdb ran MiXCR on the reads and lists one entry per CDR3 protein. The sample has 100,000 to 150,000 distinct CDR3 sequences, about 24% seen once; the top ten hold almost 35%. This record comes from a study of T cell repertoires in cytomegalovirus infection. Sequenced material: PBMCs, sequenced either directly or after in vitro stimulation (not recorded which). This chain connects TRBV6-2 or TRBV6-3 to TRBJ2-4; 7 bases map to TRBD1. The receptor was isolated from a human donor in good health (CMV status not recorded). Some clones in this sample may be carry-over from other donors' samples. CDR3 sequence (DNA): TGTGCCAGCAGTTACCTTGGGACAGTAGCCAAAAACATTCAGTACTTC. This translates into CASSYLGTVAKNIQYF.